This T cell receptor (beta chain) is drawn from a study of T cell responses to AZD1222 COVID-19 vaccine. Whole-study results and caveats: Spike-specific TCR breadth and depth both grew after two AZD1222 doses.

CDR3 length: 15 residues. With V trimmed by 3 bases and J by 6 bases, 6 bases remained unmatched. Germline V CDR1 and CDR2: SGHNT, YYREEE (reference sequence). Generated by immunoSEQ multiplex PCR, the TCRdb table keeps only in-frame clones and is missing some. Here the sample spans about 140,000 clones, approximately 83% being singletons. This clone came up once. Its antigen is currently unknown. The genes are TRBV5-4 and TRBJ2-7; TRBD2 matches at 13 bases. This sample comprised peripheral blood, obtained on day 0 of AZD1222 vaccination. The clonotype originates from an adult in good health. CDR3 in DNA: TGTGCCAGCAGCTATGGGACTAGCGGGATGAGCGAGCAGTACTTC. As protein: CASSYGTSGMSEQYF.